Each of the 7 T cell receptor beta chains below was sequenced from the same sample in a study of cytomegalovirus exposure and HLA in healthy donors. The PCR had 60 Vbeta and 13 Jbeta primers. The method was immunoSEQ multiplex PCR; TCRdb's version includes in-frame clones alone and lacks a portion of them. The table includes roughly 87,000 clones, 70% to 75% detected once. Material: PBMCs. All receptors come from a man in his sixties in good health and CMV-seronegative.

The rearrangement links TRBV5-1 to TRBJ1-2; 7 bases map to TRBD1. Per the germline V gene, CDR1 is SGHRS and CDR2 is YFSETQ. The length of the CDR3 is 16 residues. The ends lost 4 bases at V and 4 bases at J; junction bases unmatched: 13. CDR3 bases: TGCGCCAGCAGCGGGGGCTCACAGGGGCCACCCTATGGCTACACCTTC. Translating gives CASSGGSQGPPYGYTF. The entire variable domain, with the rest obtained from reference TRBV5-1 and TRBJ1-2, is as follows: KAGVTQTPRYLIKTRGQQVTLSCSPISGHRSVSWYQQTPGQGLQFLFEYFSETQRNKGNFPGRFSGRQFSNSRSEMNVSTLELGDSALYLCASSGGSQGPPYGYTFGSGTRLTVV.

The V gene is TRBV19, the J gene TRBJ1-6, with unresolved D. This CDR3 is built from 13 residues. The V end was cut by 5 bases, the J end by 13 bases, with 15 bases between. The V gene's germline CDR1 is LNHDA and CDR2 SQIVND (reference sequence). Written as DNA, the CDR3 is TGTGCCAGTAGTTTTCAGACTGGATCGCCCCTCCACTTT. Its translation: CASSFQTGSPLHF.

This clone showed up just a few times. The V call is TRBV10-3, the J call TRBJ1-1; the D is unclear. Trimming cost V 10 bases and J 0 bases, with 15 bases left between them. The CDR3 has 14 residues. Germline V lookup: CDR1 ENHRY, CDR2 SYGVKD. In DNA form, the CDR3 reads TGTGCCAGCAGACCACGAGGTTTGAACACTGAAGCTTTCTTT. This gives the protein CASRPRGLNTEAFF.

V gene TRBV19 combines with J gene TRBJ1-1; weak D call: TRBD1 (6 bases). With 1 base removed from V and 5 bases from J, the gap between germline ends came to 14 bases. Germline-derived CDR1 and CDR2 are LNHDA and SQIVND (reference sequence). The CDR3 is 15 amino acids. The CDR3 loop is CASSIGSSRGTEAFF. CDR3 DNA sequence: TGTGCCAGTAGTATAGGGTCGTCCAGGGGAACTGAAGCTTTCTTT. Full variable domain (outside the CDR3, taken from reference TRBV19 and TRBJ1-1): DGGITQSPKYLFRKEGQNVTLSCEQNLNHDAMYWYRQDPGQGLRLIYYSQIVNDFQKGDIAEGYSVSREKKESFPLTVTSAQKNPTAFYLCASSIGSSRGTEAFFGQGTRLTVV.

This clone came up a few times. The chain recombines TRBV10-3 with TRBJ2-7; D is undetermined. CDR3 size: 13 residues. V lost 4 bases and J lost 3, with 10 bases in between. Germline CDR1 and CDR2: ENHRY and SYGVKD. DNA of the CDR3: TGTGCCATCAGTGTTGGTCAGGACTACGAGCAGTACTTC. This encodes CAISVGQDYEQYF.

The chain joins TRBV6-5 to TRBJ2-7; perhaps TRBD2 as D (6 bases). The CDR3 sequence is 13 residues long. V was trimmed by 2 bases and J by 4 bases, leaving 9 bases between them. Germline CDR1 is MNHEY and CDR2 is SVGAGI. The CDR3 DNA sequence: TGTGCCAGCAGTTACCGCCGGGGGTACGAGCAGTACTTC. It translates to CASSYRRGYEQYF.

This chain links TRBV2 with TRBJ1-3; D uncertain. Per the germline V gene, CDR1 is SNHLY and CDR2 is FYNNEI. The CDR3 runs 16 residues. V was trimmed by 3 bases and J by 4 bases, leaving 16 bases between them. In DNA, the CDR3 is TGTGCCAGCAGTGACAGATATACCCCGGGGGGAAACACCATATATTTT. As protein: CASSDRYTPGGNTIYF.